The following is a T cell receptor (beta chain) sequence with its context. Its target is unknown. This record comes from a study of blood T cells in healthy people across ages. Total RNA extraction produced at least 6 micrograms (per sample) for the study. Study conclusions and caveats: Significant beta diversity loss was already apparent by age approximately 38, declining roughly linearly.

Using a J-beta primer mix together with a sample-barcoded 5' primer, a second PCR was run for about 6 to 11 cycles. A tag from a template-switch adaptor with 12 random nucleotides marked each cDNA molecule. Sequencing of every sample gave 2.5 million or more CDR3-containing paired-end reads. TCRdb re-called the 5' RACE reads with MiXCR, one entry per CDR3 protein. In the table there are 650,000 to 1,000,000 distinct CDR3 sequences, under 40% of which are singletons. Sequencing was done on a sample of blood. The source of this sequence is a man between 18 and 29 years old in good health.

CDR3 nucleotides: TGCAGCGTTGAGGGGACGCCAATCCAAGAGACCCAGTTCTTC. Translation: CSVEGTPIQETQFF. This chain joins TRBV29-1 and TRBJ2-5; D may correspond to TRBD1 or TRBD2 (5 bases each). The J call is uncertain, as TRBJ2-1 better fits the DNA end. The germline V gene has CDR1 SQVTM and CDR2 ANQGSEA. The CDR3 runs 14 residues.